This T cell receptor beta chain was recorded in a study of blood T cell repertoires in COVID-19. Background on the study: Specimens from acute and convalescent COVID-19 originated in the United States, Italy and Spain. The cDNA or gDNA used as material had been derived from T cells, B-cell-depleted T cells, or PBMCs.

In the source study's methods: Quantification of nucleated cells was approximated via reference gene primer amplification. Clones were sequenced by immunoSEQ multiplex PCR, and TCRdb holds only the in-frame ones, with some missing. V and J calls and clone size follow that table, whereas D and trimming were derived from the DNA. The sample shows some 100,000 clones, 80% to 90% of them seen only once. The germline V gene encodes CDR1 SGHRS and CDR2 YFSETQ. Between the trimmed V and J ends, which lost 4 bases and 5 bases, there was a span of 12 bases. The CDR3 runs 13 residues. V gene TRBV5-1 combines with J gene TRBJ2-5, with D perhaps TRBD1 (5 bases). The clonotype originates from a human donor in a cohort sampled during active COVID-19. Sequenced: peripheral blood. CDR3 in DNA: TGCGCCAGCAGCACACAGGCGCAGGAGACCCAGTACTTC. Protein sequence: CASSTQAQETQYF.